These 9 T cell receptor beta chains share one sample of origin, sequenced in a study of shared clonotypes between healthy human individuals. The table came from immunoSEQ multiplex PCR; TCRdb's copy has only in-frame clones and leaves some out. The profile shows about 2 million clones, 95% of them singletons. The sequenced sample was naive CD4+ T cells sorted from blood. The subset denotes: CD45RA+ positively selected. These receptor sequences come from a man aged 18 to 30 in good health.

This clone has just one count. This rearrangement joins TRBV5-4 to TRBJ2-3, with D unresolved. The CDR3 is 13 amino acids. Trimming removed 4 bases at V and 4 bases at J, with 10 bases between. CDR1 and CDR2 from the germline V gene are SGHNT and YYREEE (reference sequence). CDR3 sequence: CASSPPNADTQYF. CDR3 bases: TGTGCCAGCAGCCCCCCGAACGCAGATACGCAGTATTTT. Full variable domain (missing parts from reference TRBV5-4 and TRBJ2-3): ETGVTQSPTHLIKTRGQQVTLRCSSQSGHNTVSWYQQALGQGPQFIFQYYREEENGRGNFPPRFSGLQFPNYSSELNVNALELDDSALYLCASSPPNADTQYFGPGTRLTVL.

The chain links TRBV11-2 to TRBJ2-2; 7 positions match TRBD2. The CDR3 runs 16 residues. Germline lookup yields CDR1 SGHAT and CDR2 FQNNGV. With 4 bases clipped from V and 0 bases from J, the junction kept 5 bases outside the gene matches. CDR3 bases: TGTGCCAGCAGCTCAGCCGGGACTACGAACACCGGGGAGCTGTTTTTT. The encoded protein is CASSSAGTTNTGELFF.

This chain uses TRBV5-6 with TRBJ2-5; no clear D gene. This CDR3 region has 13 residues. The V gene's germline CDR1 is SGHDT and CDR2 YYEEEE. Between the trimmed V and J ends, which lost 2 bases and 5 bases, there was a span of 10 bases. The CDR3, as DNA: TGTGCCAGCAGCTTTAGCAGCCGGGAGACCCAGTACTTC. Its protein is CASSFSSRETQYF.

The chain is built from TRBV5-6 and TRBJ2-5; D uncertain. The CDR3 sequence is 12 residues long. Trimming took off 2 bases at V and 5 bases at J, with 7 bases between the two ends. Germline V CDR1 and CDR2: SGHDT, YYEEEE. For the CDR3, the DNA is TGTGCCAGCAGCTTCATTGGGGAGACCCAGTACTTC. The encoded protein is CASSFIGETQYF.

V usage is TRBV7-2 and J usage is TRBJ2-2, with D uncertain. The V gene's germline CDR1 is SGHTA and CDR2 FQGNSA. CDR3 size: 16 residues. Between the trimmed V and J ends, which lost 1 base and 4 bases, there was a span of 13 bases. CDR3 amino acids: CASSLVAIHSTGELFF. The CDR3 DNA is TGTGCCAGCAGCTTAGTGGCGATCCATAGCACCGGGGAGCTGTTTTTT.

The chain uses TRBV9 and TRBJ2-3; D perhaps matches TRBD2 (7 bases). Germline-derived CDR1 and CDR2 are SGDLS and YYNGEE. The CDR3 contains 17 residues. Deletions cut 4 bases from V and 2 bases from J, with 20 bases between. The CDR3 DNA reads TGTGCCAGCAGCCCCCTTGGGGCGGGGGCCAACACAGATACGCAGTATTTT. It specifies CASSPLGAGANTDTQYF.

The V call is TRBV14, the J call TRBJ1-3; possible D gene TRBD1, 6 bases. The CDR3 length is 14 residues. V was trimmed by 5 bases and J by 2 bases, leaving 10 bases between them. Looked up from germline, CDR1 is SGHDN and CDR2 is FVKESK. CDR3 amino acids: CASSTSGAGNTIYF. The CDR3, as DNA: TGTGCCAGCAGCACCTCAGGGGCTGGAAACACCATATATTTT.

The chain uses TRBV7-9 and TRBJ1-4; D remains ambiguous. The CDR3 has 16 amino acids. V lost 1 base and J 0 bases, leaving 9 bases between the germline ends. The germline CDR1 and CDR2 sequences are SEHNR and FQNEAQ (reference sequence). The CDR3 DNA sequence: TGTGCCAGCAGCTTAGGGGCATCTGCAACTAATGAAAAACTGTTTTTT. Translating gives CASSLGASATNEKLFF.

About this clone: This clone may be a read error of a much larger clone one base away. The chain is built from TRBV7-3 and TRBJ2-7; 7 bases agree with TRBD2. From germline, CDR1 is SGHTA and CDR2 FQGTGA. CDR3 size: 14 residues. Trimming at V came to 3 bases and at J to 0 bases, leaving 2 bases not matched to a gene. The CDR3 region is CASSLSGNSYEQYF. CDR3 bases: TGTGCCAGCAGCTTGAGCGGGAACTCCTACGAGCAGTACTTC.